This T cell receptor beta chain appears in the sequencing data of a study of T cell repertoires in cytomegalovirus infection (dated by TCRdb to the late 2010s). For the study in its entirety: Recently identified HLA-C-restricted CMV epitopes, whose presentation resists viral immunomodulation, were targeted by peptide stimulations together with well-studied HLA-B-restricted epitopes. The HLA type of each donor mattered for the analysis, because public TCR beta signatures pointed to carriage of CMV infection along with the matching HLA type. The investigation overall reported the following: The ex vivo response was dominated by HLA-C-restricted CMV-specific TCR beta clonotypes, and the single most frequent clonotype in two of eight donors was supplied by these HLA-C-restricted clonotypes. In both this cohort and an independent roughly 330-donor cohort, the cumulative frequency of public TCR beta family members distinguished carriers of CMV infection plus the relevant HLA type.

Concerning this clonotype: Its antigen has not been determined. Per-base quality was not reported, and no clone a single base away is much larger than it.

In light of the paper, this sample's treatment or condition label describes: in vitro stimulation with specific CMV peptide epitopes to enrich CMV-specific T cells. Sequencing instrument: Illumina HiSeq 1500. The raw public data were reprocessed by TCRdb itself: fastp quality trimming at Q25, MiXCR clonotype calling, in-frame beta chains only. Rows with a matching CDR3 protein are joined into one entry that keeps the most common DNA and genes. The sample data list 750,000 to 950,000 distinct CDR3 sequences, and approximately 32% of these were observed just once. Around 12% of the sample lies in the top ten. V gives up 0 bases and J gives up 0 bases, and the segment between their germline ends measures 18 bases. CDR1 MNHEY and CDR2 SVGEGT are derived from the germline V gene. The CDR3, from cysteine to phenylalanine, totals 19 residues. The entry retains the CDR3 DNA only, 57 bases that are in frame from base 1.

The sample was cultured CD8+ T cells from PBMCs, taken from culture after CMV antigen stimulation. This sequence was found in a human donor in good health (CMV status not recorded). Some clones in this sample may be carry-over from other donors' samples. The chain employs TRBV6-2 or TRBV6-3 and TRBJ2-1; TRBD2 might be the D gene, on 6 matching bases. The DNA sequence is TGTGCCAGCAGTTACTCGAAAGCGGAGGGTCCTAGCTCCTACAATGAGCAGTTCTTC. It translates as CASSYSKAEGPSSYNEQFF.